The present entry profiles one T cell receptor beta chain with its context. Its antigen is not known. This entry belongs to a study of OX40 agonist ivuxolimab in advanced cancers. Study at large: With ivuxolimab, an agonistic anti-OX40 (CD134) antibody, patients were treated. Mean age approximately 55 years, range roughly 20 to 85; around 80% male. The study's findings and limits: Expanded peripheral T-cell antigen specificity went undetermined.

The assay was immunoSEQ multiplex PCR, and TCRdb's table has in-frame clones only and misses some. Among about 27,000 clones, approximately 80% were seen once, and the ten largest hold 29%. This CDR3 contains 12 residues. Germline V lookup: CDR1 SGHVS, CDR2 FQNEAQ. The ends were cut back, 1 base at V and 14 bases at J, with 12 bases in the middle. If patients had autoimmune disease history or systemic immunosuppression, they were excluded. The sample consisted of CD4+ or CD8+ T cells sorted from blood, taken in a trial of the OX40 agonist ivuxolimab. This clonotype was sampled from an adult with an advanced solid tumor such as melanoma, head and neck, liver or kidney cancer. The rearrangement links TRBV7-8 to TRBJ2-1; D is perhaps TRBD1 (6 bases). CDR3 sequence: CASSLVRGLKFF. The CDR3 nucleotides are TGTGCCAGCAGCTTAGTCAGGGGTCTAAAGTTCTTC.